The present T cell receptor (beta chain) was sequenced within a study of blood T cells in healthy people across ages. Study-level results: PBMCs that were unsorted prevented a conclusive naive versus antigen-experienced comparison. The long-lived group displayed more naive CD4+ cells, plus higher diversity, than the aged donors did.

PCR was performed a second time for roughly 6 to 12 cycles using a sample-barcoded 5' primer and a J-beta primer mix. All cDNA molecules were each tagged by a template-switch adaptor with 12 random nucleotides. TCRdb used MiXCR to reprocess the 5' RACE reads, holding one entry per CDR3 protein. The sample lists hundreds of thousands of distinct CDR3 sequences; 58% were seen once. Note on this clonotype: Its antigen is unidentified.

The receptor's source is a man in his sixties in good health. The sample consisted of blood.

Here the CDR3 reads CASSYSVTGGFDEQFF. The CDR3 coding sequence is TGTGCCAGCAGTTACTCGGTGACAGGGGGCTTCGATGAGCAGTTCTTC. The gene calls are TRBV6-2 or TRBV6-3 and TRBJ2-1; 10 bases match TRBD1. Germline V gives CDR1 MNHEY, CDR2 SVGEGT. The CDR3 totals 16 residues. V trimming: 0 bases; J trimming: 8 bases; junction bases outside the gene matches: 7.